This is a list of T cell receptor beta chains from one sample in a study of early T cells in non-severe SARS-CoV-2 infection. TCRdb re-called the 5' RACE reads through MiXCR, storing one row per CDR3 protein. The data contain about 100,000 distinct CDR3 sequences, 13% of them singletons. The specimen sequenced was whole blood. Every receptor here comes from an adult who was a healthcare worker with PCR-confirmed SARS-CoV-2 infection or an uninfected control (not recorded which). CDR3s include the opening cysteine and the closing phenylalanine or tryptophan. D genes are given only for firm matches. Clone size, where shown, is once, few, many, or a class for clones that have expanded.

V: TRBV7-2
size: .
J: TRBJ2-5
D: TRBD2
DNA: TGTGCCAGCAGCCCCGGGACTAGCGGGGGGTCTGGGACCCAAGAGACCCAGTACTTC
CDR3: CASSPGTSGGSGTQETQYF

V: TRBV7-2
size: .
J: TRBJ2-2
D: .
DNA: TGTGCCAGCAGCGGGGGGGCGGGCACCGGGGAGCTGTTTTTT
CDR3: CASSGGAGTGELFF

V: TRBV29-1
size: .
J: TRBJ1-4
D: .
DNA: TGCAGCGCGCCGGGAAATAATGAAAAACTGTTTTTT
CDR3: CSAPGNNEKLFF

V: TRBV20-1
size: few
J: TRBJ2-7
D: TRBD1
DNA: TGCAGTGCCAGGGACAGATCCTACGAGCAGTACTTC
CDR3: CSARDRSYEQYF

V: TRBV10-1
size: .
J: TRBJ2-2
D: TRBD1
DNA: TGCGCCAGCAGTGATTCCGGGACAGGAAACACCGGGGAGCTGTTTTTT
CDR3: CASSDSGTGNTGELFF

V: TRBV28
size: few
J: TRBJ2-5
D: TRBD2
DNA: TGTGCCAGCAGTACCATAGCGGGGGCCCAAGAGACCCAGTACTTC
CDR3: CASSTIAGAQETQYF

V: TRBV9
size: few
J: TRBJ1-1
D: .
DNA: TGTGCCAGCAGCCGTGAGGGCCCTCTGAACACTGAAGCTTTCTTT
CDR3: CASSREGPLNTEAFF

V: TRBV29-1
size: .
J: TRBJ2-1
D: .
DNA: TGCAGCGTTGAGGCAGGTACCAATGAGCAGTTCTTC
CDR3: CSVEAGTNEQFF

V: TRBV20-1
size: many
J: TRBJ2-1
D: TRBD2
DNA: TGCAGTGCCAGATCAGATAGCGGGGGGGCCAATGAGCAGTTCTTC
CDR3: CSARSDSGGANEQFF

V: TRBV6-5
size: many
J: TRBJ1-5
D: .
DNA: TGTGCCAGCAGTACCCAAGGAGGGACCAATCAGCCCCAGCATTTT
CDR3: CASSTQGGTNQPQHF

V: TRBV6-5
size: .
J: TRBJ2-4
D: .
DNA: TGTGCCAGCAGTTACCCGACAGCGAGTAACTTC
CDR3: CASSYPTASNF

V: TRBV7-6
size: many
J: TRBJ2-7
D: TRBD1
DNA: TGTGCCAGCAGCTTCCGGACAGGGACCTTCTACGAGCAGTACTTC
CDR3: CASSFRTGTFYEQYF

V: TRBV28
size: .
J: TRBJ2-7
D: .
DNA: TGTGCCAGCAGTTTACCGGCCTACGAGCAGTACTTC
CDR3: CASSLPAYEQYF

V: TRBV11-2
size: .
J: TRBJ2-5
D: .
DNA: TGTGCCAGCAGCTTAAATGCAGGGGGGATTGAGACCCAGTACTTC
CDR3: CASSLNAGGIETQYF

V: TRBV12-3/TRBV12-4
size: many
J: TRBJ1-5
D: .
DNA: TGTGCCAGCAGCATTCGGACAGACTATCAGCCCCAGCATTTT
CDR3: CASSIRTDYQPQHF

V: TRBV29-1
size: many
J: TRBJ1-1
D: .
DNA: TGCAGTATACAGGACCCCGACACTGAAGCTTTCTTT
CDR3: CSIQDPDTEAFF

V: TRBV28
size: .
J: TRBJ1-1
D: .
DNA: TGTGCCAGCAGTCCCTTAGGGGGGGAAAGCACTGAAGCTTTCTTT
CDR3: CASSPLGGESTEAFF

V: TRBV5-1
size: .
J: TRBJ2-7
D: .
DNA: TGCGCCAGCAGCTTGGATGGGGGGCGCGAGCAGTACTTC
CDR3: CASSLDGGREQYF

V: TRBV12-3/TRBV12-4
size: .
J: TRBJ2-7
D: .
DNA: TGTGCCAGCAGGGCTGCCGGGACCCTACCCAACGAGCAGTACTTC
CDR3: CASRAAGTLPNEQYF

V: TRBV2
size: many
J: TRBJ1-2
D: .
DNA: TGTGCCAGCAGTGCGCACTATGGCTACACCTTC
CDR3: CASSAHYGYTF

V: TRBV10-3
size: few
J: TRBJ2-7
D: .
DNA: TGTGCCATCAGTGAGTGGGGGGCCAGGTTGTACGAGCAGTACTTC
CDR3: CAISEWGARLYEQYF

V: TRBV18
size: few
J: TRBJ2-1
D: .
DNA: TGTGCCAGCTCACCACCGGGGGGCGGGACAATAGGGAATGAGCAGTTCTTC
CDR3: CASSPPGGGTIGNEQFF

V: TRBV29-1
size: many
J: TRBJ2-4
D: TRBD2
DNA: TGCAGCGTTCAATGGGGAGGGAGCATTCAGTACTTC
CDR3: CSVQWGGSIQYF

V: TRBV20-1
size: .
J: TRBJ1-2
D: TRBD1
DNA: TGCAGTGCTAAACAGGGGAGTTCGGACTATGGCTACACCTTC
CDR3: CSAKQGSSDYGYTF

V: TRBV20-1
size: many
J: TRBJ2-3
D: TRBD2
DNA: TGCAGTGCTAGAGGGGCGGTAGCGGGGGGAATAGATACGCAGTATTTT
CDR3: CSARGAVAGGIDTQYF

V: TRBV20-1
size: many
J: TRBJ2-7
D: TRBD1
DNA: TGCAGTGCTACCCCCCGGACAGGGGCGAACGAGCAGTACTTC
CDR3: CSATPRTGANEQYF

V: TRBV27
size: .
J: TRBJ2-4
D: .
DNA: TGTGCCAGCAGTCCTGGACAGGCCAAAAACATTCAGTACTTC
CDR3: CASSPGQAKNIQYF

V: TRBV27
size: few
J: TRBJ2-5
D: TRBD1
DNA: TGTGCCAGCAGTTTCACAGGGGTAACCCCAGAGACCCAGTACTTC
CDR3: CASSFTGVTPETQYF

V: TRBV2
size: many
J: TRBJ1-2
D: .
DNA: TGTGCCAGCAGGGCAGGGCCTATTTACACCTTC
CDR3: CASRAGPIYTF

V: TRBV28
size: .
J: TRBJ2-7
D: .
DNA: TGTGCCAGCAGGAAGATTTCCGGGACAAGGATTGCCTACGAGCAGTACTTC
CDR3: CASRKISGTRIAYEQYF

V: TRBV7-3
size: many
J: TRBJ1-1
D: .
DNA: TGTGCCAGCGCTCAGGGCCCGAACACTGAAGCTTTCTTT
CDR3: CASAQGPNTEAFF

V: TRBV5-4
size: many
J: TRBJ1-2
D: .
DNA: TGTGCCAGCAGCCTCGGGGGCGATTATGGCTACACCTTC
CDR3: CASSLGGDYGYTF

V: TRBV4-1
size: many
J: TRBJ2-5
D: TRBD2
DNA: TGCGCCAGCAGCCAAGGGGCCCCGGGGGGACCTCAAGAGACCCAGTACTTC
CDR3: CASSQGAPGGPQETQYF

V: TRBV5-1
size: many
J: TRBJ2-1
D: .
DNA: TGCGCCAGCAGCTTGGAGGCAGGGAAGGGCAATGAGCAGTTCTTC
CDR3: CASSLEAGKGNEQFF

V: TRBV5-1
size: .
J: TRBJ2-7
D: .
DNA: TGCGCCAGCAGCTTGGCGGGCGGACCACCTAACTTTCCCTACGAGCAGTACTTC
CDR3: CASSLAGGPPNFPYEQYF

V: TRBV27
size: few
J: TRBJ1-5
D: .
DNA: TGTGCCAGCAGTTTATCCCGTCGAATGCCCCAGCATTTT
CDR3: CASSLSRRMPQHF

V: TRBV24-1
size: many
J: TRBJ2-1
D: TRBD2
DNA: TGTGCCACCAGTGTACCGCGGGGGGGCAGGAATGAGCAGTTCTTC
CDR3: CATSVPRGGRNEQFF

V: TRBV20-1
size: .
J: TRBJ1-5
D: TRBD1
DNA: TGCAGTGCTTATACAGGGGGCGATCAGCCCCAGCATTTT
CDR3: CSAYTGGDQPQHF

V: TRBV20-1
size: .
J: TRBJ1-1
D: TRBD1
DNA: TGCAGTCCCTCGAGAACAGGGGTAAAGACCGTGAACACTGAAGCTTTCTTT
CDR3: CSPSRTGVKTVNTEAFF

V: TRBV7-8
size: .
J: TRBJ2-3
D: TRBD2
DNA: TGTGCCAGCAGTTCTAGCGGGGGGGCCTTCACAGATACGCAGTATTTT
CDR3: CASSSSGGAFTDTQYF

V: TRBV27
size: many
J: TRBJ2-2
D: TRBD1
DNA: TGTGCCAGCAGGAGAGACAGGGGTGAAACCGGGGAGCTGTTTTTT
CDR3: CASRRDRGETGELFF

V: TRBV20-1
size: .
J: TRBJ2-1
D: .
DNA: TGCAGTGCCTGGGGGCGATTAGGGTACAATGAGCAGTTCTTC
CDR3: CSAWGRLGYNEQFF

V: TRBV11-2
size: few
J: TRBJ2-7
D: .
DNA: TGTGCCAGCAGCTTTTACCACGAGCAGTACTTC
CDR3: CASSFYHEQYF

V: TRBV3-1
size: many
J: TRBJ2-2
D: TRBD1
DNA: TGTGCCAGCAGCCCCCGGACAGGGGGCGCTTCGAGGACCGGGGAGCTGTTTTTT
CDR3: CASSPRTGGASRTGELFF

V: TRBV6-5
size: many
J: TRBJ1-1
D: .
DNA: TGTGCCAGCAGTTACGACACTGAAGCTTTCTTT
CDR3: CASSYDTEAFF

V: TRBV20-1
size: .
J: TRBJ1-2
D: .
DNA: TGCAGTGCAGGGGACGGGCGCTATGGCTACACCTTC
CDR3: CSAGDGRYGYTF

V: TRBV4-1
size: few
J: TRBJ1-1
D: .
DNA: TGCGCCAGCAGCCAAGGGACAGAGAGGACTGAAGCTTTCTTT
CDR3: CASSQGTERTEAFF

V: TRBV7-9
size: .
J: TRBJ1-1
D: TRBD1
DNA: TGTGCCAGCAGCTTAGAACAGGGGGCTAACACTGAAGCTTTCTTT
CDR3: CASSLEQGANTEAFF

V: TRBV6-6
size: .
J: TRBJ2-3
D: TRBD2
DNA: TGTGCCAGCAGCGTAGCGGGGCAGGGGTCAGATACGCAGTATTTT
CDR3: CASSVAGQGSDTQYF

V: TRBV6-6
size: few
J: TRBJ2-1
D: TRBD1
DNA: TGTGCCAGCAGTTACTTGGGACAGGGGGCTGGGAATGAGCAGTTCTTC
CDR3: CASSYLGQGAGNEQFF

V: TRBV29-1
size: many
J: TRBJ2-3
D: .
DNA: TGCAGCGTTCGGGGGGCTAGCACAGATACGCAGTATTTT
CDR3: CSVRGASTDTQYF

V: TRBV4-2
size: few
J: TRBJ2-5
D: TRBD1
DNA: TGTGCCAGCAGCCAGCCGACCGGGACAGGAGTGGAGACCCAGTACTTC
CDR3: CASSQPTGTGVETQYF

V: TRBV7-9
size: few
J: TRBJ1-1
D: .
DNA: TGTGCCACCTCGACACAACCAGACACTGAAGCTTTCTTT
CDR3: CATSTQPDTEAFF

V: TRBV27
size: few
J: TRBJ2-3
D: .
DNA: TGTGCCAGCAGTTTAGGAGCAGGGAGGGATACGCAGTATTTT
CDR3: CASSLGAGRDTQYF

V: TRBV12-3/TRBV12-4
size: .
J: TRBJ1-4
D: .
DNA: TGTGCCAGCAGTTTACACGGGGCTGTCGGTGAAAAACTGTTTTTT
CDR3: CASSLHGAVGEKLFF

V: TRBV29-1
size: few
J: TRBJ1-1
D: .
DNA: TGCAGCGTTTCCTCGTACAGGGAAGCTTTCTTT
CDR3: CSVSSYREAFF

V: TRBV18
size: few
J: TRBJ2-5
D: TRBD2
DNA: TGTGCCAGCTCACCACTCCGGGCGGGAGGATCAGAGACCCAGTACTTC
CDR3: CASSPLRAGGSETQYF

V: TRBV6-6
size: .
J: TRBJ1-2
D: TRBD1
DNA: TGTGCCAGCAGTTACGAGGGGGCAGCCCTGGGAGGCTACACCTTC
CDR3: CASSYEGAALGGYTF

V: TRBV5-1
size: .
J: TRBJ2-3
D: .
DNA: TGCGCCAGCAGCTTGGTTCCAGGCCTTGCAGGGACGCAGTATTTT
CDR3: CASSLVPGLAGTQYF